The clone carrying this T cell receptor beta chain was observed many times. Antigen unknown. The length of the CDR3 is 17 residues. Trimming left V 2 bases short and J 0 bases short, with 17 bases between. Germline assignment: CDR1 SGHTA and CDR2 FQGNSA. This sample is drawn from a study of T-cell reconstitution after alpha-beta-depleted transplantation in children. Regarding the study as a whole: The authors attributed T-cell counts and diversity one year after transplant mostly to newly produced T cells. Surviving recipient T cells and thymic progenitors accounted for the high day-60 TCRbeta diversity observed in some patients. The study reportedly traced alpha-beta T cells about two months after transplant to several hundred expanded graft clones.

A TCRbeta library incorporating unique molecular identifiers was prepared. TCRdb recomputed calls from the PCR reads with MiXCR, one row per CDR3 protein. The sample includes about 31,000 distinct CDR3 sequences, under 8% seen only once; the top ten take 20% to 30%. This receptor was taken from a child younger than two who had a stem cell transplant for acute myeloid leukemia, so the T cells may come from the graft donor. This chain connects TRBV7-2 to TRBJ2-7, with TRBD2 as a possible D gene (6 bases). The specimen comprised peripheral blood, sampled 60 days after TCRalphabeta/CD19-depleted stem cell transplant. CDR3 sequence (DNA): TGTGCCAGCAGCTTACCTGAGATCCGGGGGAGCTCCTACGAGCAGTACTTC. Protein product: CASSLPEIRGSSYEQYF.